Each of the 13 T cell receptor beta chains below was sequenced from the same sample in a study of OX40 agonist ivuxolimab in advanced cancers. The data were produced by immunoSEQ multiplex PCR, yet TCRdb's version contains in-frame clones alone and is incomplete. The sample consists of tens of thousands of clones, roughly 79% of them appearing once. The sample was CD4+ or CD8+ T cells sorted from blood, taken in a trial of the OX40 agonist ivuxolimab. These receptors were collected from an adult with an advanced solid tumor such as melanoma, head and neck, liver or kidney cancer.

The chain links TRBV2 to TRBJ2-1; no definite D call. This CDR3 has 12 amino acids. Germline V CDR1 and CDR2: SNHLY, FYNNEI. Trimming pared 3 bases from V and 9 bases from J, leaving 9 bases between. The CDR3 loop reads CASSDQAIEQFF. DNA of the CDR3: TGTGCCAGCAGTGATCAGGCCATTGAGCAGTTCTTC.

V and J are TRBV19 and TRBJ2-7, with 7 positions matching TRBD2. The germline V gene has CDR1 LNHDA and CDR2 SQIVND (reference sequence). After removal of 6 bases from V and 3 bases from J, the junction contained 20 bases not matched to a gene. The length of the CDR3 is 18 residues. DNA of the CDR3: TGTGCCAGTAGCCGTGGGAGGGCGGGAGAGGTCAAAGGCTACGAGCAGTACTTC. It codes for CASSRGRAGEVKGYEQYF. The full variable domain, in which reference TRBV19 and TRBJ2-7 provide the parts outside the CDR3, is DGGITQSPKYLFRKEGQNVTLSCEQNLNHDAMYWYRQDPGQGLRLIYYSQIVNDFQKGDIAEGYSVSREKKESFPLTVTSAQKNPTAFYLCASSRGRAGEVKGYEQYFGPGTRLTVT.

The chain has TRBV5-1 and TRBJ1-1; D unclear. V lost 4 bases and J lost 0, with 16 bases in between. Germline loops: CDR1 SGHRS, CDR2 YFSETQ. The CDR3 covers 16 residues. The CDR3 loop is CASSQNRRGLNTEAFF. The CDR3 DNA reads as TGCGCCAGCAGCCAAAATCGCCGGGGATTGAACACTGAAGCTTTCTTT.

CDR3: CASSTTGLPYEQYF. The CDR3 DNA is TGTGCCAGCAGCACGACAGGGCTCCCTTACGAGCAGTACTTC. This sequence joins TRBV5-4 and TRBJ2-7; 7 bases fit TRBD1. From germline, CDR1 is SGHNT and CDR2 YYREEE (reference sequence). This CDR3 has 14 amino acids. J lost 4 bases, V lost 4 bases, and 8 bases had no gene match.

The chain recombines TRBV9 with TRBJ2-5; D is perhaps TRBD2 (7 bases). V was trimmed by 1 base and J by 2 bases, leaving 15 bases between them. Germline CDR1 reads SGDLS; CDR2 reads YYNGEE. The CDR3 is made up of 16 amino acids. CDR3 amino acids: CASSVQGSGGQETQYF. The CDR3 coding sequence is TGTGCCAGCAGCGTACAGGGGTCGGGGGGACAAGAGACCCAGTACTTC.

This clone ranks as medium-sized. The rearrangement uses TRBV11-2 and TRBJ2-7, with 9 nucleotides matching TRBD1. The CDR3 totals 13 residues. V lost 6 bases to trimming and J lost 5 bases; unmatched junction nucleotides: 5. Germline V gene sequence: CDR1 SGHAT, CDR2 FQNNGV. The CDR3 protein is CASRPRDRDEQYF. The CDR3, as DNA: TGTGCCAGCAGACCCCGGGACAGGGACGAGCAGTACTTC.

There are a few counts of this clone. The chain couples TRBV11-2 to TRBJ1-2; TRBD1 matches at 7 bases. This CDR3 has 15 amino acids. V was clipped by 0 bases and J by 3 bases; unmatched bases: 4. From germline, CDR1 is SGHAT and CDR2 FQNNGV. This CDR3 reads CASSLDGTVHYGYTF. The CDR3 DNA reads TGTGCCAGCAGCTTAGACGGGACAGTACACTATGGCTACACCTTC.

In the case of this clone: Sequence at one end of the junction differs from germline and may be a read error. This chain connects TRBV5-5 to TRBJ1-2, with D hard to call. This CDR3 is built from 14 residues. Germline V lookup: CDR1 SGHKS, CDR2 YYEKEE (reference sequence). The CDR3 coding sequence is TGCGCCAGCAGCCAAGGTGGCGGTAACTATGGCTACACCTTC. Protein product: CASSQGGGNYGYTF.

This clone occurred once. The V gene is TRBV7-8, the J gene TRBJ1-5; D uncertain. CDR3 length equals 17 residues. The germline CDR1 and CDR2 sequences are SGHVS and FQNEAQ. Trimming pared 0 bases from V and 3 bases from J, leaving 15 bases between. DNA for the CDR3: TGTGCCAGCAGCTTAGCGCTAATTGGGGTAACCAATCAGCCCCAGCATTTT. It yields the protein CASSLALIGVTNQPQHF.

This chain joins TRBV6-5 and TRBJ1-1, with 8 positions matching TRBD1. Losses at the gene ends were 5 bases for V and 4 bases for J; bases not matched to a gene: 9. This CDR3 spans 15 amino acids. Germline-derived CDR1 and CDR2 are MNHEY and SVGAGI. The CDR3 region is CASSIQGGFGTEAFF. The CDR3 region has the DNA TGTGCCAGCAGTATACAGGGGGGGTTTGGCACTGAAGCTTTCTTT.

The chain is built from TRBV7-2 and TRBJ2-7; D call uncertain. V lost 3 bases, J lost 3 bases, and 6 bases lay in between. The CDR3 is 12 amino acids. Per germline, CDR1 SGHTA and CDR2 FQGNSA. The CDR3 reads CASSLGFYEQYF. The DNA of the CDR3 is TGTGCCAGCAGCTTGGGGTTCTACGAGCAGTACTTC.

J is TRBJ2-1 and V is TRBV11-2; the match to TRBD2 covers 7 bases. The CDR3 loop spans 14 amino acids. V was pared by 5 bases and J by 2 bases, with 3 bases of the junction left unmatched. Germline-derived CDR1 and CDR2 are SGHAT and FQNNGV. The CDR3 nucleotides read TGTGCCAGCAGCGGTAGCGGGCCCTACAATGAGCAGTTCTTC. This translates into CASSGSGPYNEQFF.

This clone ranks as medium-sized. The genes are TRBV11-2 and TRBJ1-1; 10 nucleotides line up with TRBD1. Trimming at V came to 5 bases and at J to 5 bases, leaving 8 bases not matched to a gene. This CDR3 spans 15 amino acids. Germline loops: CDR1 SGHAT, CDR2 FQNNGV. CDR3 sequence: CASSPVTGGETEAFF. The CDR3 nucleotides read TGTGCCAGCAGCCCCGTGACAGGGGGCGAAACTGAAGCTTTCTTT.